This TCR beta chain comes out of a study of blood T cell repertoires in COVID-19. The overall study: COVID-19 samples collected from the United States, Italy and Spain covered acute and convalescent phases. From T cells, B-cell-depleted T cells, or PBMCs came the material, which was cDNA or gDNA.

The authors' processing: The authors estimated nucleated cell counts from reference gene primer amplification. The table came from immunoSEQ multiplex PCR; TCRdb's copy has only in-frame clones and leaves some out. Clone size and V and J calls were adopted from that table, with D and trimming inferred from the DNA. The sample has about 81,000 clones; roughly 88% are singletons. The CDR3 loop spans 12 amino acids. V was trimmed by 4 bases and J by 5 bases, leaving 9 bases between them. Germline assignment: CDR1 ENHRY and CDR2 SYGVKD. The gene calls are TRBV10-3 and TRBJ2-7; possible D gene TRBD2, 6 bases. Material: peripheral blood. The TCR was taken from an elderly woman with acute or convalescent COVID-19. For the CDR3, the DNA is TGTGCCATCAGTGGAGGGAGGAACGAGCAGTACTTC. Translating gives CAISGGRNEQYF.